Detailed here is one T cell receptor (beta chain). The target antigen is unknown. The source of the sample is a study of CD8 T cells in ankylosing spondylitis. Quantitative 5'-RACE with molecular barcodes produced the TCR beta libraries. In TCRdb, the 5' RACE reads were re-called with MiXCR into one record per CDR3 protein. Of about 89,000 distinct CDR3 sequences in the sample, under 30% were seen once. Findings and limits, study-wide: Within peripheral blood, clones linked to disease were CD8+ and relatively rare.

The sample was blood, either unsorted or a sorted T cell fraction (not recorded which). This clonotype originated in a male donor with ankylosing spondylitis or in good health (not recorded which).

The CDR3 loop is CASSLLGRETQYF. CDR3 DNA sequence: TGTGCCAGCAGCTTACTAGGGCGAGAGACCCAGTACTTC. J is TRBJ2-5 and V is TRBV6-6, with D perhaps TRBD2 (5 bases). Germline CDR1 reads MNHNY; CDR2 reads SVGAGI (reference sequence). Trimming shortened V by 6 bases and J by 4 bases, and 12 bases separated the two germline ends. The length of the CDR3 is 13 residues.